This T cell receptor (beta chain) was captured by sequencing in a study of Graves' ophthalmopathy and Graves' hyperthyroidism. Amplified material comprised TCR beta CDR3 regions derived from RNA transcripts. Second-round multiplex PCR came after a first-round RT-PCR that employed HTBI primers. From the multiplex PCR reads, TCRdb called clonotypes with MiXCR, one entry per CDR3 protein. The sample lists about 390,000 distinct CDR3 sequences, 17% seen once, with 2.4% in the top ten. This clonotype came up a few times. Germline V CDR1 and CDR2: LNHDA, SQIVND (reference sequence). CDR3 size: 12 residues. V shed 8 bases and J 4 bases; nucleotides not matched to a gene: 4.

The chain couples TRBV19 to TRBJ1-2; TRBD1 matches at 7 bases. The sequenced material came from peripheral blood. The TCR sequence derives from an adult woman with stable Graves' hyperthyroidism. CDR3: CASGGQFYGYTF. Written as DNA, the CDR3 is TGTGCCAGTGGGGGACAGTTCTATGGCTACACCTTC. The whole variable domain, filled in from reference TRBV19 and TRBJ1-2, reads DGGITQSPKYLFRKEGQNVTLSCEQNLNHDAMYWYRQDPGQGLRLIYYSQIVNDFQKGDIAEGYSVSREKKESFPLTVTSAQKNPTAFYLCASGGQFYGYTFGSGTRLTVV.